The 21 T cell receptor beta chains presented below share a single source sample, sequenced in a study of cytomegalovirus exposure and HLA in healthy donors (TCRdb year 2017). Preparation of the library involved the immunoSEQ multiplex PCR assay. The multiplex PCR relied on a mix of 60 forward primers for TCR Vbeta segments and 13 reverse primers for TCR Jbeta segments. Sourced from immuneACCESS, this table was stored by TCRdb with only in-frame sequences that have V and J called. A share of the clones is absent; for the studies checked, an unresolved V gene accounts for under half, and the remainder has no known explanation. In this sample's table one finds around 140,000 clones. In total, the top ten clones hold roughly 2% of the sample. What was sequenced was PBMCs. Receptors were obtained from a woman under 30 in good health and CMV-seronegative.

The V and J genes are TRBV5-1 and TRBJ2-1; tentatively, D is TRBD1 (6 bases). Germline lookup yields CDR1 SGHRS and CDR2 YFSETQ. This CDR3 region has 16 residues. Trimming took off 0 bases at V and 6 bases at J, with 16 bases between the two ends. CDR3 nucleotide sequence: TGCGCCAGCAGCTTGGCCGGACAGCCCATCGCCAATGAGCAGTTCTTC. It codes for CASSLAGQPIANEQFF. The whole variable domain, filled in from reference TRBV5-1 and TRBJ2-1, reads KAGVTQTPRYLIKTRGQQVTLSCSPISGHRSVSWYQQTPGQGLQFLFEYFSETQRNKGNFPGRFSGRQFSNSRSEMNVSTLELGDSALYLCASSLAGQPIANEQFFGPGTRLTVL.

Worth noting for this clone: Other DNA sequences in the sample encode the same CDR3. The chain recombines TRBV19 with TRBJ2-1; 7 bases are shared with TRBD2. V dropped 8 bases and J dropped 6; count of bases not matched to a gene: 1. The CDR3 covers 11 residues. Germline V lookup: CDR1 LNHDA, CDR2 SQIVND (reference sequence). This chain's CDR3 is CASGGGNEQFF. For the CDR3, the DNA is TGTGCCAGTGGGGGGGGCAATGAGCAGTTCTTC. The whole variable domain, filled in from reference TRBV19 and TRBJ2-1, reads DGGITQSPKYLFRKEGQNVTLSCEQNLNHDAMYWYRQDPGQGLRLIYYSQIVNDFQKGDIAEGYSVSREKKESFPLTVTSAQKNPTAFYLCASGGGNEQFFGPGTRLTVL.

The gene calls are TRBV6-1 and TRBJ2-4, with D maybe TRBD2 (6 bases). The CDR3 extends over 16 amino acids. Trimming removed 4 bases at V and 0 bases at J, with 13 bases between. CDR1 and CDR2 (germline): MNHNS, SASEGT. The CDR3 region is CASSGLSGLAKNIQYF. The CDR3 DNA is TGTGCCAGCAGTGGGCTTAGCGGTCTAGCCAAAAACATTCAGTACTTC.

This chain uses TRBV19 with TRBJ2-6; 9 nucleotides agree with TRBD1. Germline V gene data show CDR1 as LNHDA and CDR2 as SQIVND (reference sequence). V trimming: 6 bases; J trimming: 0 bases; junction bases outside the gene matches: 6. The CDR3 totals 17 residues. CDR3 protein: CASSKRDRDSGANVLTF. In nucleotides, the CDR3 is TGTGCCAGTAGCAAAAGGGACAGGGACTCTGGGGCCAACGTCCTGACTTTC.

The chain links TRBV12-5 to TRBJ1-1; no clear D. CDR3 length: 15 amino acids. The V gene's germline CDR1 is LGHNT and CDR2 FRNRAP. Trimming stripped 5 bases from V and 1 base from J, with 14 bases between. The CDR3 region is CASGLNHVENTEAFF. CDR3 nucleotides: TGTGCTAGTGGTCTAAATCACGTAGAGAACACTGAAGCTTTCTTT.

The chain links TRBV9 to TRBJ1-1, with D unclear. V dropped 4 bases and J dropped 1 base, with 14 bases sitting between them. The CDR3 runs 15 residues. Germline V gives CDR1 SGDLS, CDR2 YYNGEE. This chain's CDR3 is CASSPGGPWNTEAFF. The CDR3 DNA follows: TGTGCCAGCAGCCCAGGAGGGCCTTGGAACACTGAAGCTTTCTTT.

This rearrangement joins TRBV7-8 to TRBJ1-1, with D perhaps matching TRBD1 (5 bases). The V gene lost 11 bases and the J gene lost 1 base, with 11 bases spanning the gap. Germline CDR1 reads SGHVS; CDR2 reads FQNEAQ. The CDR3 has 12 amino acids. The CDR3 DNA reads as TGTGCCGTGGGGGGGTGGAACACTGAAGCTTTCTTT. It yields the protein CAVGGWNTEAFF.

The CDR3 bases are TGCGCCAGCAGTGAAACCGGGACAGGGGGTTGGAGTGAGCAGTTCTTC. This gives the protein CASSETGTGGWSEQFF. This rearrangement joins TRBV10-1 to TRBJ2-1; 11 bases map to TRBD1. V gave up 3 bases and J gave up 9 bases; unmatched junction bases: 10. Germline values: CDR1 WNHNN, CDR2 SYGVQD (reference sequence). The CDR3 runs 16 residues.

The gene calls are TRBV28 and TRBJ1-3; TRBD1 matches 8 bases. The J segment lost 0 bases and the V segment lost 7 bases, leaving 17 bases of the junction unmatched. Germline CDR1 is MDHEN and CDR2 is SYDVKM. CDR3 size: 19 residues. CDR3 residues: CASTLRWATGDPSGNTIYF. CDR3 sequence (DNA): TGTGCCAGCACCCTACGATGGGCGACAGGGGACCCCTCTGGAAACACCATATATTTT.

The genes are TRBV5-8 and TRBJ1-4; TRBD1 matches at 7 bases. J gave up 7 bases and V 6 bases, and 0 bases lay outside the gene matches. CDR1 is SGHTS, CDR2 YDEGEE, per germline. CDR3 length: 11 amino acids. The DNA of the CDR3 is TGTGCCAGCACAGGGGGTGAAAAACTGTTTTTT. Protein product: CASTGGEKLFF.

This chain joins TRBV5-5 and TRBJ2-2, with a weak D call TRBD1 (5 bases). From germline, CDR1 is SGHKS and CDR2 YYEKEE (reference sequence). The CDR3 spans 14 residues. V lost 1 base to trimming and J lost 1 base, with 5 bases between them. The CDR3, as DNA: TGTGCCAGCAGCTTGAGGGGGAACACCGGGGAGCTGTTTTTT. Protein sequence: CASSLRGNTGELFF.

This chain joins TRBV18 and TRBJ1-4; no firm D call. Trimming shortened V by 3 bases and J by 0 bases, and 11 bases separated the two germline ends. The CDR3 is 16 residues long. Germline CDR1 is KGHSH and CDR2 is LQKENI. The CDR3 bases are TGTGCCAGCTCACCCGGCGGCCAATCAACTAATGAAAAACTGTTTTTT. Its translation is CASSPGGQSTNEKLFF. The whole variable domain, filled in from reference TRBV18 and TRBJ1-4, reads NAGVMQNPRHLVRRRGQEARLRCSPMKGHSHVYWYRQLPEEGLKFMVYLQKENIIDESGMPKERFSAEFPKEGPSILRIQQVVRGDSAAYFCASSPGGQSTNEKLFFGSGTQLSVL.

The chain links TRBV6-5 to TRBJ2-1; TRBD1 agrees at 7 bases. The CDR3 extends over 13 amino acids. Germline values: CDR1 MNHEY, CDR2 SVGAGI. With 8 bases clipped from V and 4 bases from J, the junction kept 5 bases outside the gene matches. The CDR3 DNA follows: TGTGCCAGCGGAGGACAGGTTTACAATGAGCAGTTCTTC. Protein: CASGGQVYNEQFF.

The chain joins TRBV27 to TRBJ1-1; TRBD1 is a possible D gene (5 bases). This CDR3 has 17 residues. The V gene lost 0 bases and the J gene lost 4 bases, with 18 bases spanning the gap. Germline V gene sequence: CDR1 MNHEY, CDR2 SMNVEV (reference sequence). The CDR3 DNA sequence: TGTGCCAGCAGTTTATCCCCTGACGGGGGAGCGAGCACTGAAGCTTTCTTT. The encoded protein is CASSLSPDGGASTEAFF.

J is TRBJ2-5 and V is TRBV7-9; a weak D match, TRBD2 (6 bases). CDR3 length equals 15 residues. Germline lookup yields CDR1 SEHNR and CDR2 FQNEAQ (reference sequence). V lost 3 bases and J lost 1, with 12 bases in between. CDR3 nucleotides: TGTGCCAGCAGCTTTCCTAGCGTCGTCCAAGAGACCCAGTACTTC. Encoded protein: CASSFPSVVQETQYF.

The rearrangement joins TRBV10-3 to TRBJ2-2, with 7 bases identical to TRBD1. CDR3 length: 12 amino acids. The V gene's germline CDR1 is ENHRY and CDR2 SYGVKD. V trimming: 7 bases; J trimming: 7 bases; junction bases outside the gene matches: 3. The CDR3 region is CAITTGNGELFF. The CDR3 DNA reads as TGTGCCATCACGACAGGGAACGGGGAGCTGTTTTTT.

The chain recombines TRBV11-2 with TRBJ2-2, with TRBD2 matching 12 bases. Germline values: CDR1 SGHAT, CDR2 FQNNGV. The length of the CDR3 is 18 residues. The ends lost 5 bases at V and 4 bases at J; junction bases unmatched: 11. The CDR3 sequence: CASSPQPGLAGPTGELFF. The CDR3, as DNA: TGTGCCAGCAGCCCCCAACCAGGACTAGCGGGGCCCACCGGGGAGCTGTTTTTT.

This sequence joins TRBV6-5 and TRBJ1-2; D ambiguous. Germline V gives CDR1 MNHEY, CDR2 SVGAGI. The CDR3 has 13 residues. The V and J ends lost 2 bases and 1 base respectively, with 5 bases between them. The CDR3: CASSYGLNYGYTF. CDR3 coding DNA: TGTGCCAGCAGTTACGGCCTTAACTATGGCTACACCTTC.

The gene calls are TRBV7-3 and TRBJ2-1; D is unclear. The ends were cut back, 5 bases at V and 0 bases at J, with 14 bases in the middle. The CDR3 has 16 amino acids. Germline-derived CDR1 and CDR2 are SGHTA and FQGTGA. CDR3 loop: CASSASGSSSYNEQFF. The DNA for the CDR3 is TGTGCCAGCAGCGCGTCCGGTTCCTCCTCCTACAATGAGCAGTTCTTC.

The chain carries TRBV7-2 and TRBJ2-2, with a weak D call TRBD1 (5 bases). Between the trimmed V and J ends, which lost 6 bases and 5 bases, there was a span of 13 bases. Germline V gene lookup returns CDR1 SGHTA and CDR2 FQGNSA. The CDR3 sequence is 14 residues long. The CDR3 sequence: CASRIGQQTGELFF. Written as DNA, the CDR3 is TGTGCCAGCAGAATTGGACAACAAACCGGGGAGCTGTTTTTT.

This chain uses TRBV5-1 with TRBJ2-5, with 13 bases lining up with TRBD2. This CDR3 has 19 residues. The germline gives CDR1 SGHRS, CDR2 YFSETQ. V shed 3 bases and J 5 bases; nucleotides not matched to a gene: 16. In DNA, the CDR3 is TGCGCCAGCAGCTCGGCCCAGACTAGCGGGAGGATCCCCCGGGAGACCCAGTACTTC. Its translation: CASSSAQTSGRIPRETQYF.